Presented here are 25 T cell receptor beta chains from one specimen sequenced in a study of blood T cell repertoires in COVID-19. Assay used: immunoSEQ multiplex PCR; TCRdb lists only in-frame clones, some missing. The sample consists of a few hundred thousand clones, approximately 83% of them appearing once. Sequencing input: PBMCs or T cells enriched from blood (not recorded which). The receptors derive from a man aged 45-65 years who had recovered from COVID-19.

V gene TRBV27 combines with J gene TRBJ2-3; a possible D gene is TRBD1 (6 bases). The CDR3 length is 18 residues. CDR1 is MNHEY and CDR2 is SMNVEV in the germline V gene (reference sequence). V lost 0 bases and J lost 2, with 18 bases in between. The CDR3 sequence is CASSLSGPRVGATDTQYF. The CDR3 DNA reads TGTGCCAGCAGTTTATCGGGACCTAGGGTGGGGGCCACAGATACGCAGTATTTT.

This clone has more than one count but fewer than ten. The V and J genes are TRBV6-1 and TRBJ1-5; no definite D call. This CDR3 is built from 14 residues. V lost 0 bases and J 4 bases, leaving 7 bases between the germline ends. Per the germline V gene, CDR1 is MNHNS and CDR2 is SASEGT. CDR3 DNA sequence: TGTGCCAGCAGTGAAGCGCTGAGGAATCAGCCCCAGCATTTT. Translated, it gives CASSEALRNQPQHF.

The chain uses TRBV3-1 (or the pseudogene TRBV3-2) and TRBJ2-7; TRBD2 aligns across 10 bases. CDR1 is LGHDT, CDR2 YNNKEL, per germline (reference sequence). This CDR3 contains 17 residues. V shed 4 bases, J shed 5 bases, and the junction held 14 bases outside the gene matches. The CDR3 nucleotides are TGTGCCAGCAGCCGCCGTGGGCTAGCGGGGGAGCCCAACGAGCAGTACTTC. This gives the protein CASSRRGLAGEPNEQYF.

This chain connects TRBV5-6 to TRBJ2-7, with D possibly TRBD2 on 5 matching bases. This CDR3 comprises 14 residues. Germline CDR1 and CDR2: SGHDT and YYEEEE. Trimming cost V 6 bases and J 3 bases, with 16 bases left between them. CDR3 nucleotides: TGTGCCAGCACCCTCTTGACTACAGACTACGAGCAGTACTTC. Its translation is CASTLLTTDYEQYF.

J is TRBJ2-2 and V is TRBV5-5, with 7 bases that match TRBD1. The germline CDR1 and CDR2 sequences are SGHKS and YYEKEE (reference sequence). J was trimmed by 5 bases and V by 3 bases; bases with no gene match: 1. This CDR3 comprises 13 residues. CDR3 DNA sequence: TGTGCCAGCAGCTGGACAGGAACCGGGGAGCTGTTTTTT. Translation gives CASSWTGTGELFF.

V usage is TRBV10-1 and J usage is TRBJ1-2; D gene uncertain. Trimming shortened V by 4 bases and J by 8 bases, and 23 bases separated the two germline ends. The CDR3 loop spans 16 amino acids. Germline V CDR1 and CDR2: WNHNN, SYGVQD (reference sequence). The CDR3 region has the DNA TGCGCCAGCAGTGCGGGCCCTGGAGGGCAAGGCGGGGGCTACACCTTC. Translated, it gives CASSAGPGGQGGGYTF.

This clone turned up a few times. The gene calls are TRBV7-3 and TRBJ1-6, with 8 bases matching TRBD1. In germline, CDR1 is SGHTA, CDR2 FQGTGA. With V trimmed by 1 base and J by 8 bases, 4 bases remained unmatched. There are 15 residues in the CDR3. This chain's CDR3 is CASSLIGQGYSPLHF. CDR3 bases: TGTGCCAGCAGCTTAATTGGACAGGGTTATTCACCCCTCCACTTT.

The gene calls are TRBV19 and TRBJ1-4; the match to TRBD1 covers 11 bases. The CDR3 runs 14 residues. Germline V gene lookup returns CDR1 LNHDA and CDR2 SQIVND (reference sequence). Trimming removed 3 bases from V and 10 bases from J; junction bases left unmatched: 4. The CDR3 DNA reads TGTGCCAGTAGTATGGGACAGGGGGTAGGAAAACTGTTTTTT. Translating it yields CASSMGQGVGKLFF.

The V gene is TRBV2, the J gene TRBJ1-2, with 7 bases matching TRBD1. CDR1 is SNHLY, CDR2 FYNNEI, per germline. V lost 8 bases to trimming and J lost 7 bases; unmatched junction nucleotides: 7. The CDR3 is 12 residues long. The CDR3 DNA is TGTGCCAGCCGCCAGGGGGAAGGTGGCTACACCTTC. Translating it yields CASRQGEGGYTF.

CDR3 bases: TGTGCCAGCAGCCAAATCCTGACAGGGTCCCTATCTGGAAACACCATATATTTT. Residues: CASSQILTGSLSGNTIYF. The J gene is TRBJ1-3, the V gene TRBV11-2; 7 nucleotides match TRBD1. Germline lookup yields CDR1 SGHAT and CDR2 FQNNGV. Trimming cost V 5 bases and J 1 base; bases outside gene matches: 14. There are 18 residues in the CDR3.

The rearrangement links TRBV7-2 to TRBJ2-7, with D possibly matching TRBD2 (7 bases). CDR1 is SGHTA, CDR2 FQGNSA, per germline. V was clipped by 5 bases and J by 2 bases, with 19 bases between them. The CDR3 has 16 residues. The CDR3 sequence: CASSPVAGAKTYEQYF. The DNA for the CDR3 is TGTGCCAGCAGCCCCGTCGCGGGGGCGAAAACCTACGAGCAGTACTTC.

CDR3 region: CASSLVWREGPGNEQFF. Here the CDR3 DNA reads TGTGCCAGCAGCTTAGTTTGGCGGGAGGGCCCGGGAAATGAGCAGTTCTTC. V and J are TRBV7-8 and TRBJ2-1, with 9 bases that match TRBD2. The V and J ends lost 1 base and 7 bases, in that order; junction bases with no gene match: 11. The V gene's germline CDR1 is SGHVS and CDR2 FQNEAQ. CDR3 length equals 17 residues. The full variable domain, in which reference TRBV7-8 and TRBJ2-1 provide the parts outside the CDR3, is GAGVSQSPRYKVAKRGQDVALRCDPISGHVSLFWYQQALGQGPEFLTYFQNEAQLDKSGLPSDRFFAERPEGSVSTLKIQRTQQEDSAVYLCASSLVWREGPGNEQFFGPGTRLTVL.

J is TRBJ1-1 and V is TRBV7-2; 10 nucleotides line up with TRBD1. This CDR3 region has 15 residues. Germline V CDR1 and CDR2: SGHTA, FQGNSA. J gave up 3 bases and V 3 bases, and 4 bases lay outside the gene matches. CDR3 nucleotide sequence: TGTGCCAGCAGCTTGGACGGGACAGGGGACACTGAAGCTTTCTTT. Translating gives CASSLDGTGDTEAFF.

V is TRBV30 and J is TRBJ1-1, with 7 bases that match TRBD1. The CDR3 totals 13 residues. The germline CDR1 and CDR2 sequences are GTSNPN and SVGIG (reference sequence). The V and J ends lost 1 base and 7 bases, in that order; junction bases with no gene match: 6. The CDR3 region has the DNA TGTGCCTGGAGTGCTGACAGGGTGCGTGAAGCTTTCTTT. This gives the protein CAWSADRVREAFF.

This clone came up a few times. CDR3 residues: CASSQASPGLANEQFF. CDR3 nucleotide sequence: TGTGCCAGCAGCCAGGCCTCACCGGGACTAGCGAATGAGCAGTTCTTC. The J gene is TRBJ2-1, the V gene TRBV3-1 (or the pseudogene TRBV3-2), with 10 bases aligning to TRBD2. J gave up 7 bases and V 3 bases, and 9 bases lay outside the gene matches. The CDR3 contains 16 residues. Germline values: CDR1 LGHDT, CDR2 YNNKEL (reference sequence).

V gene TRBV5-4 combines with J gene TRBJ1-2, with TRBD1 matching over 8 bases. Unmatched junction bases numbered 3, after V lost 4 bases and J lost 1 base. Per germline, CDR1 SGHNT and CDR2 YYREEE (reference sequence). The CDR3 has 14 residues. The CDR3 DNA reads TGTGCCAGCAGCCCGGACAGGGTTAACTATGGCTACACCTTC. This sequence encodes CASSPDRVNYGYTF. The whole variable domain, filled in from reference TRBV5-4 and TRBJ1-2, reads ETGVTQSPTHLIKTRGQQVTLRCSSQSGHNTVSWYQQALGQGPQFIFQYYREEENGRGNFPPRFSGLQFPNYSSELNVNALELDDSALYLCASSPDRVNYGYTFGSGTRLTVV.

The chain employs TRBV25-1 and TRBJ2-7, with a weak D call TRBD1 (6 bases). Germline CDR1 MGHDK, CDR2 SYGVNS. V lost 2 bases and J lost 3, with 8 bases in between. The CDR3 is 13 amino acids. The chain's CDR3 is CASSERTDYEQYF. In DNA, the CDR3 is TGTGCCAGCAGTGAACGGACAGACTACGAGCAGTACTTC.

V and J are TRBV27 and TRBJ2-2; tentative D call: TRBD1 (5 bases). V lost 7 bases, J lost 3 bases, and 9 bases lay in between. Per germline, CDR1 MNHEY and CDR2 SMNVEV (reference sequence). The CDR3 loop spans 13 amino acids. The CDR3 DNA reads as TGTGCCAGCACCAGGACACACACCGGGGAGCTGTTTTTT. This sequence encodes CASTRTHTGELFF.

This clone appeared a single time. This chain connects TRBV2 to TRBJ2-7; 7 bases match TRBD1. The CDR3 covers 14 residues. V was clipped by 7 bases and J by 3 bases; unmatched bases: 9. The germline V gene has CDR1 SNHLY and CDR2 FYNNEI. CDR3 in amino acids: CASMKTGSGYEQYF. CDR3 nucleotides: TGTGCCAGCATGAAGACAGGGTCAGGCTACGAGCAGTACTTC.

The gene calls are TRBV6-2 or TRBV6-3 and TRBJ2-7; 7 bases are shared with TRBD1. This CDR3 has 14 amino acids. With V trimmed by 0 bases and J by 3 bases, 2 bases remained unmatched. Germline lookup yields CDR1 MNHEY and CDR2 SVGEGT. The CDR3 DNA follows: TGTGCCAGCAGTTACTCAGGGGGCCTCTACGAGCAGTACTTC. This sequence encodes CASSYSGGLYEQYF.

The chain recombines TRBV7-9 with TRBJ1-4; TRBD1 is a possible D gene (5 bases). The CDR3 covers 15 residues. Germline CDR1 is SEHNR and CDR2 is FQNEAQ (reference sequence). V was shortened by 5 bases and J by 5 bases, with 15 bases between the two germline ends. For the CDR3, the DNA is TGTGCCAGCAGCCCAAGGGAGGGGACGAATGAAAAACTGTTTTTT. Protein: CASSPREGTNEKLFF.

The chain links TRBV24-1 to TRBJ2-7, with TRBD2 matching over 8 bases. J gave up 3 bases and V 4 bases, and 10 bases lay outside the gene matches. CDR1 KGHDR and CDR2 SFDVKD come from the germline V gene. This CDR3 is 16 amino acids long. The DNA for the CDR3 is TGTGCCACCAGTGAAAACCATGAGCGGGAGCACTACGAGCAGTACTTC. It specifies CATSENHEREHYEQYF.

V usage is TRBV5-4 and J usage is TRBJ2-5; TRBD1 aligns across 9 bases. Germline loops: CDR1 SGHNT, CDR2 YYREEE (reference sequence). J lost 5 bases, V lost 0 bases, and 8 bases had no gene match. The CDR3 runs to 16 residues. CDR3 sequence reads: CASSLGLGQGIETQYF. DNA of the CDR3: TGTGCCAGCAGCTTGGGCCTGGGACAGGGTATTGAGACCCAGTACTTC.

The sample holds a few counts of this clone. The gene calls are TRBV6-5 and TRBJ1-1, with D possibly being TRBD1 (6 bases). V was clipped by 7 bases and J by 1 base, with 10 bases between them. CDR1 is MNHEY, CDR2 SVGAGI, per germline. This CDR3 has 13 amino acids. CDR3 region: CASTRDTNTEAFF. The CDR3 DNA reads TGTGCCAGCACTCGGGACACGAACACTGAAGCTTTCTTT.

The chain is built from TRBV19 and TRBJ1-1; D perhaps matches TRBD1 (6 bases). Trimming left V 5 bases short and J 4 bases short, with 17 bases between. This CDR3 has 15 residues. Germline CDR1 reads LNHDA; CDR2 reads SQIVND (reference sequence). In DNA, the CDR3 is TGTGCCAGTAGTGACCCTTACAGGGTGAGCACTGAAGCTTTCTTT. Its translation: CASSDPYRVSTEAFF.